The present T cell receptor beta chain was sequenced within a study of sequential checkpoint blockade in melanoma. Study-wide points: In arm A, pretreatment tumor clonality was associated with response.

Treatment: randomized to nivolumab then ipilimumab (arm A) or the reverse (arm B). Sequenced by immunoSEQ multiplex PCR; TCRdb stores in-frame clones only, minus some. The repertoire holds more than 10,000 clones, with around 20% as singletons. Germline V gene sequence: CDR1 LGHNT, CDR2 FRNRAP. The CDR3 extends over 13 amino acids. This clone came up a few times. What it recognizes is unknown. The sequencing here drew on tumor tissue (inferred from file names), taken from a patient given nivolumab and ipilimumab in sequence. This sequence was found in a human donor with melanoma. The V gene is TRBV12-5, the J gene TRBJ2-7; 9 bases match TRBD2. This chain's CDR3 is CASTAGGGYEQYF. CDR3 sequence (DNA): TGTGCCAGCACCGCGGGAGGGGGCTACGAGCAGTACTTC.